Shown below are 4 T cell receptor beta chains from a single sample sequenced in a study of OX40 agonist ivuxolimab in advanced cancers. Assay: immunoSEQ multiplex PCR; the TCRdb copy retains only in-frame clones and omits some. Among fewer than 55,000 clones listed, roughly nine tenths were seen once. The sequences come from CD4+ or CD8+ T cells sorted from blood, collected in a trial of the OX40 agonist ivuxolimab. Receptors originate from an adult with an advanced solid tumor such as melanoma, head and neck, liver or kidney cancer.

The chain employs TRBV6-1 and TRBJ2-7, with D unresolved. V was trimmed by 3 bases and J by 0 bases, leaving 9 bases between them. The germline CDR1 and CDR2 sequences are MNHNS and SASEGT. The CDR3 length is 14 residues. DNA of the CDR3: TGTGCCAGCAGTGATGGGGTAAGCTCCTACGAGCAGTACTTC. Its protein product is CASSDGVSSYEQYF.

CDR3: CASSEGAGGPDTQYF. CDR3 DNA sequence: TGTGCCAGCAGTGAAGGAGCGGGGGGCCCAGATACGCAGTATTTT. The chain has TRBV6-4 and TRBJ2-3; 9 bases match TRBD2. CDR1 is MRHNA and CDR2 is SNTAGT in the germline V gene. The CDR3 length is 15 residues. V shed 3 bases, J shed 4 bases, and the junction held 5 bases outside the gene matches.

This sequence joins TRBV27 and TRBJ1-3; perhaps TRBD1 as D (5 bases). Deletions cut 0 bases from V and 2 bases from J, with 20 bases between. The CDR3 loop spans 19 amino acids. Germline V gene sequence: CDR1 MNHEY, CDR2 SMNVEV (reference sequence). CDR3 protein: CASSLSGDRLVGAGNTIYF. The CDR3 DNA reads TGTGCCAGCAGTTTATCTGGAGATAGGTTGGTAGGGGCTGGAAACACCATATATTTT.

CDR3 nucleotides: TGTGCCAGCAGCAGACAGGCGGGCACCGGGGAGCTGTTTTTT. This encodes CASSRQAGTGELFF. The rearrangement uses TRBV9 and TRBJ2-2, with D perhaps TRBD1 (6 bases). V lost 4 bases and J lost 4, with 11 bases in between. CDR3 size: 14 residues. Germline loops: CDR1 SGDLS, CDR2 YYNGEE.